Following are 22 T cell receptor beta chains from one sample sequenced in a study of blood T cell repertoires in COVID-19. Clones were read by immunoSEQ multiplex PCR, and TCRdb kept only the in-frame ones, dropping some. Seen here are a few hundred thousand clones, about 90% observed once, and the top ten hold about 1.3%. Sequencing was carried out using PBMCs or T cells enriched from blood (not recorded which). The source of these receptors is a man aged 30 to 45 who had recovered from COVID-19.

The gene calls are TRBV5-1 and TRBJ1-4; D possibly corresponds to TRBD1 (6 bases). The germline CDR1 and CDR2 sequences are SGHRS and YFSETQ. The ends were cut back, 0 bases at V and 3 bases at J, with 15 bases in the middle. The length of the CDR3 is 17 residues. The CDR3 DNA follows: TGCGCCAGCAGCTTGGGGCCGAACAGGGTCTCTAATGAAAAACTGTTTTTT. Translated: CASSLGPNRVSNEKLFF. Complete variable domain (other parts from reference TRBV5-1 and TRBJ1-4): KAGVTQTPRYLIKTRGQQVTLSCSPISGHRSVSWYQQTPGQGLQFLFEYFSETQRNKGNFPGRFSGRQFSNSRSEMNVSTLELGDSALYLCASSLGPNRVSNEKLFFGSGTQLSVL.

The V and J genes are TRBV9 and TRBJ1-1; D is unresolved. Germline CDR1 and CDR2: SGDLS and YYNGEE. The CDR3 has 14 amino acids. V gave up 2 bases and J gave up 3 bases, with 11 bases separating them. CDR3 protein: CASSVDPRDTEAFF. CDR3 nucleotide sequence: TGTGCCAGCAGCGTGGACCCGAGGGACACTGAAGCTTTCTTT.

The V and J genes are TRBV9 and TRBJ2-6, with 7 bases fitting TRBD1. CDR1 and CDR2 from the germline V gene are SGDLS and YYNGEE. The CDR3 contains 18 residues. Unmatched junction bases numbered 10, after V lost 4 bases and J lost 0 bases. CDR3 protein: CASSLDRQGYSGANVLTF. The CDR3 region has the DNA TGTGCCAGCAGCTTAGATCGACAGGGTTACTCTGGGGCCAACGTCCTGACTTTC.

V gene TRBV7-9 combines with J gene TRBJ1-1; D perhaps matches TRBD1 (5 bases). This CDR3 has 15 residues. CDR1 and CDR2 (germline): SEHNR, FQNEAQ (reference sequence). Trimming took 5 bases from V and 4 from J, leaving 17 bases between them. CDR3 protein: CASSPLDRMGTEAFF. DNA for the CDR3: TGTGCCAGCAGCCCACTCGACAGAATGGGCACTGAAGCTTTCTTT.

J is TRBJ1-6 and V is TRBV18; D is undetermined. The germline V gene has CDR1 KGHSH and CDR2 LQKENI. Trimming pared 2 bases from V and 0 bases from J, leaving 8 bases between. This CDR3 spans 16 amino acids. In DNA form, the CDR3 reads TGTGCCAGCTCACCAGTAATCAGCTCCTATAATTCACCCCTCCACTTT. Protein product: CASSPVISSYNSPLHF.

The chain has TRBV30 and TRBJ2-5; no clear D gene. CDR1 GTSNPN and CDR2 SVGIG come from the germline V gene (reference sequence). The CDR3 sequence is 13 residues long. Trimming took 4 bases from V and 2 from J, leaving 11 bases between them. For the CDR3, the DNA is TGTGCCTGGAACCCGCAAGCGCAAGAGACCCAGTACTTC. Its protein is CAWNPQAQETQYF.

This chain uses TRBV27 with TRBJ2-7, with D maybe TRBD1 (5 bases). This CDR3 is built from 15 residues. With 5 bases removed from V and 5 bases from J, the gap between germline ends came to 19 bases. The germline gives CDR1 MNHEY, CDR2 SMNVEV (reference sequence). CDR3: CASSPGLPLAHEQYF. In DNA form, the CDR3 reads TGTGCCAGCAGTCCAGGGCTCCCTTTGGCCCACGAGCAGTACTTC.

The chain uses TRBV11-2 and TRBJ2-1; 9 nucleotides agree with TRBD2. From germline, CDR1 is SGHAT and CDR2 FQNNGV. V was clipped by 1 base and J by 9 bases; unmatched bases: 7. This CDR3 is built from 15 residues. The CDR3 here is CASSLGGGVGSEQFF. The CDR3, as DNA: TGTGCCAGCAGCTTAGGCGGGGGGGTTGGGTCTGAGCAGTTCTTC. Full variable domain (rest looked up from reference TRBV11-2 and TRBJ2-1): EAGVAQSPRYKIIEKRQSVAFWCNPISGHATLYWYQQILGQGPKLLIQFQNNGVVDDSQLPKDRFSAERLKGVDSTLKIQPAKLEDSAVYLCASSLGGGVGSEQFFGPGTRLTVL.

The genes are TRBV25-1 and TRBJ2-3; D gene uncertain. The length of the CDR3 is 12 residues. Trimming removed 6 bases from V and 4 bases from J, with 8 bases in between. Looked up from germline, CDR1 is MGHDK and CDR2 is SYGVNS. The CDR3 loop reads CASRSVADTQYF. CDR3 DNA sequence: TGTGCCAGCAGGTCGGTGGCAGATACGCAGTATTTT.

CDR3 amino acids: CASSQGYNRAKYNEQFF. For the CDR3, the DNA is TGCGCCAGCAGCCAAGGGTACAACAGGGCTAAATACAATGAGCAGTTCTTC. The chain carries TRBV4-1 and TRBJ2-1; the D gene is possibly TRBD1 (6 bases). The germline V gene has CDR1 MGHRA and CDR2 YSYEKL. Trimming left V 1 base short and J 4 bases short, with 17 bases between. This CDR3 is built from 17 residues.

The chain carries TRBV30 and TRBJ2-5; TRBD2 agrees at 8 bases. CDR3 length: 16 amino acids. V gave up 1 base and J gave up 4 bases; unmatched junction bases: 11. Germline values: CDR1 GTSNPN, CDR2 SVGIG (reference sequence). DNA for the CDR3: TGTGCCTGGAGTGACCCTCGGTCGGGGGGGAGAGAGACCCAGTACTTC. This encodes CAWSDPRSGGRETQYF.

The chain carries TRBV2 and TRBJ2-3; 10 nucleotides match TRBD2. The CDR3 consists of 16 residues. CDR1 is SNHLY, CDR2 FYNNEI, per germline. The V gene end was trimmed by 4 bases and the J gene end by 3 bases; junction bases not matched to a gene: 7. The CDR3 sequence: CASSGQRGGLTDTQYF. The CDR3 bases are TGTGCCAGCAGTGGGCAGCGGGGGGGCCTTACAGATACGCAGTATTTT.

The chain has TRBV25-1 and TRBJ1-1, with D perhaps TRBD1 (5 bases). Germline V gene sequence: CDR1 MGHDK, CDR2 SYGVNS. Trimming removed 2 bases from V and 12 bases from J, with 16 bases in between. The CDR3 sequence is 13 residues long. The CDR3 loop is CASSEGGGVTTFF. The CDR3 DNA reads TGTGCCAGCAGTGAAGGTGGGGGGGTGACAACTTTCTTT.

The chain couples TRBV10-3 to TRBJ1-4, with D maybe TRBD1 (5 bases). This CDR3 spans 15 amino acids. The V and J ends lost 3 bases and 3 bases respectively, with 11 bases between them. Germline V gives CDR1 ENHRY, CDR2 SYGVKD. The CDR3 nucleotides read TGTGCCATCAGTGATGAAGGGGAATCTAATGAAAAACTGTTTTTT. Translated, it gives CAISDEGESNEKLFF.

The V gene is TRBV19, the J gene TRBJ2-3, with TRBD2 identical over 10 bases. This CDR3 is built from 19 residues. The germline CDR1 and CDR2 sequences are LNHDA and SQIVND (reference sequence). J lost 4 bases, V lost 4 bases, and 17 bases had no gene match. The CDR3 is CASSSRPGFSGGAADTQYF. CDR3 nucleotide sequence: TGTGCCAGTAGTAGCCGCCCGGGCTTCAGCGGGGGGGCCGCAGATACGCAGTATTTT.

CDR3 bases: TGCGCCAGCATTCAGACAGGGGGTGGAGATGAGCAGTTCTTC. As protein: CASIQTGGGDEQFF. V usage is TRBV5-1 and J usage is TRBJ2-1; 9 bases map to TRBD1. V dropped 6 bases and J dropped 8; count of bases not matched to a gene: 9. Germline V gives CDR1 SGHRS, CDR2 YFSETQ. The CDR3 loop spans 14 amino acids.

The J gene is TRBJ2-1, the V gene TRBV20-1, with 7 positions matching TRBD2. There are 11 residues in the CDR3. Germline values: CDR1 DFQATT, CDR2 SNEGSKA (reference sequence). The CDR3 DNA sequence: TGCAGCCGCGGGGGATCCAATGAGCAGTTCTTC. Translating it yields CSRGGSNEQFF.

V and J are TRBV6-5 and TRBJ2-5, with 9 bases aligning to TRBD1. Germline lookup yields CDR1 MNHEY and CDR2 SVGAGI. This CDR3 contains 16 residues. After removal of 2 bases from V and 5 bases from J, the junction contained 9 bases not matched to a gene. The CDR3 protein is CASSYLAGQGQETQYF. DNA for the CDR3: TGTGCCAGCAGTTACCTGGCAGGACAGGGGCAGGAGACCCAGTACTTC.

The rearrangement links TRBV5-4 to TRBJ2-4, with a tentative D call TRBD2 (5 bases). The germline V and J ends were trimmed by 3 bases and 0 bases, with 7 bases remaining between them. The CDR3 loop spans 14 amino acids. Germline V gives CDR1 SGHNT, CDR2 YYREEE (reference sequence). For the CDR3, the DNA is TGTGCCAGCAGCTCTGCGGGAGCCAAAAACATTCAGTACTTC. Its protein product is CASSSAGAKNIQYF.

The rearrangement joins TRBV30 to TRBJ1-5; tentative D call: TRBD1 (6 bases). The ends were cut back, 1 base at V and 5 bases at J, with 9 bases in the middle. Looked up from germline, CDR1 is GTSNPN and CDR2 is SVGIG (reference sequence). The CDR3 is 13 amino acids. The CDR3 sequence is CAWSGQGYQPQHF. The CDR3 DNA reads TGTGCCTGGAGTGGCCAGGGGTATCAGCCCCAGCATTTT. The whole variable domain, remainder taken from reference TRBV30 and TRBJ1-5, is SQTIHQWPATLVQPVGSPLSLECTVEGTSNPNLYWYRQAAGRGLQLLFYSVGIGQISSEVPQNLSASRPQDRQFILSSKKLLLSDSGFYLCAWSGQGYQPQHFGDGTRLSIL.

The chain uses TRBV4-3 and TRBJ2-1; 8 bases align to TRBD1. Per germline, CDR1 LGHNA and CDR2 YSLEER. The CDR3 sequence is 15 residues long. The V and J ends lost 5 bases and 2 bases, in that order; junction bases with no gene match: 5. The CDR3 region has the DNA TGCGCCAGCAGCTCACAGGGGGGAGCCTACAATGAGCAGTTCTTC. It encodes CASSSQGGAYNEQFF.

The V and J genes are TRBV3-1 (or the pseudogene TRBV3-2) and TRBJ2-1; 7 bases fit TRBD2. Trimming removed 1 base from V and 5 bases from J; junction bases left unmatched: 11. Germline CDR1 reads LGHDT; CDR2 reads YNNKEL (reference sequence). This CDR3 has 17 amino acids. The CDR3 loop is CASSQVGGSHDDNEQFF. CDR3 nucleotides: TGTGCCAGCAGCCAAGTCGGCGGGAGCCATGACGACAATGAGCAGTTCTTC.